Listed below are T cell receptor beta chains from one sample, sequenced in a study of blood T cell repertoires in COVID-19. Only in-frame clones appear in the TCRdb table, and some are missing; sequencing was by immunoSEQ multiplex PCR. The sample carries 200,000 or so clones, approximately 90% recorded once. Source material: PBMCs or T cells enriched from blood (not recorded which). The receptors were gathered from a woman in her thirties or forties with acute COVID-19. The CDR3 runs from the conserved cysteine through the conserved F or W.

V: TRBV12-3/TRBV12-4; CDR3: CASSWAGAYEQYF
V: TRBV6-5; CDR3: CASSSPTGMNTEAFF
V: TRBV3-1/TRBV3-2; CDR3: CASSLYRDTEAFF
V: TRBV28; CDR3: CASSSTVPNYGYTF
V: TRBV6-4; CDR3: CASSDSTGEAFF
V: TRBV30; CDR3: CAWRKLGQLHGYTF
V: TRBV9; CDR3: CASSVSDSGNTIYF
V: TRBV3-1/TRBV3-2; CDR3: CASSPEVTGIQPQHF
V: TRBV7-2; CDR3: CASSPGGAVRNYGYTF
V: TRBV2; CDR3: CAISRRRGYTF
V: TRBV6-1; CDR3: CASSDHPREQFF
V: TRBV5-5; CDR3: CASSRDSPSTDTQYF
V: TRBV15; CDR3: CATSWTGGQPQHF
V: TRBV4-2; CDR3: CASSPISGGTGELFF